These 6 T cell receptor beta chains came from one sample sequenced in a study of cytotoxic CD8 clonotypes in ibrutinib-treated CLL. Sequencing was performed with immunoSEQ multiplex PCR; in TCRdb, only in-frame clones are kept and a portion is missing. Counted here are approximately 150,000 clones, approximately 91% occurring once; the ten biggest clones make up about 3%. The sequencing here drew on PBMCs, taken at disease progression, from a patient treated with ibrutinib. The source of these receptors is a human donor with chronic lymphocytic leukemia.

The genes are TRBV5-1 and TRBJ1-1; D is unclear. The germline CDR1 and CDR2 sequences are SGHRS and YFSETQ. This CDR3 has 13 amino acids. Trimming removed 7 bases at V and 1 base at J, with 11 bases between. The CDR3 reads CASSRVQNTEAFF. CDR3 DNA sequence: TGCGCCAGCTCCAGAGTCCAGAACACTGAAGCTTTCTTT.

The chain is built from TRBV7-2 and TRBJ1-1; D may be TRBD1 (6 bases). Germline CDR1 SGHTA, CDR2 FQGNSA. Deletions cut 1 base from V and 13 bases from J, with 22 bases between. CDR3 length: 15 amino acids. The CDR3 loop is CASSLGPTGTTLGFF. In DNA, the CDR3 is TGTGCCAGCAGCTTAGGCCCAACAGGGACGACTTTGGGTTTCTTT.

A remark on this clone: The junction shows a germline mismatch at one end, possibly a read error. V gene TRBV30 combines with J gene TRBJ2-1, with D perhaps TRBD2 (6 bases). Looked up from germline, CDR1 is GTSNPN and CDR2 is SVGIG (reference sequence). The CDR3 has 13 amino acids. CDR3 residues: CAWSVGLYNEQFF. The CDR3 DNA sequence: TGTGCCTGGAGTGTAGGACTATACAACGAGCAGTTCTTC.

CDR3 protein: CSVEYLGNGYTF. As DNA, the CDR3 is TGCAGCGTTGAATATCTGGGAAATGGCTACACCTTC. J is TRBJ1-2 and V is TRBV29-1; D is uncertain. Trimming pared 2 bases from V and 6 bases from J, leaving 10 bases between. Looked up from germline, CDR1 is SQVTM and CDR2 is ANQGSEA. The CDR3 totals 12 residues. The variable domain in full, with the rest retrieved from reference TRBV29-1 and TRBJ1-2, is SAVISQKPSRDICQRGTSLTIQCQVDSQVTMMFWYRQQPGQSLTLIATANQGSEATYESGFVIDKFPISRPNLTFSTLTVSNMSPEDSSIYLCSVEYLGNGYTFGSGTRLTVV.

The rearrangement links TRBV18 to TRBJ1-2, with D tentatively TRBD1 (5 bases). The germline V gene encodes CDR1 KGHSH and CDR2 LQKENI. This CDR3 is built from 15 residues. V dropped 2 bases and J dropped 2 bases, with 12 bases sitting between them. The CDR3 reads CASSPETVANYGYTF. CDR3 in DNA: TGTGCCAGCTCACCAGAGACAGTGGCGAACTATGGCTACACCTTC. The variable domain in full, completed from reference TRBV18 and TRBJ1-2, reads NAGVMQNPRHLVRRRGQEARLRCSPMKGHSHVYWYRQLPEEGLKFMVYLQKENIIDESGMPKERFSAEFPKEGPSILRIQQVVRGDSAAYFCASSPETVANYGYTFGSGTRLTVV.

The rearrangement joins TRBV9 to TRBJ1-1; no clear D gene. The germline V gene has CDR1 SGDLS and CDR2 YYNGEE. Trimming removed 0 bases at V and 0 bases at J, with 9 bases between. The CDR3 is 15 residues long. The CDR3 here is CASSVEPGLNTEAFF. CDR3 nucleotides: TGTGCCAGCAGCGTAGAACCGGGGTTGAACACTGAAGCTTTCTTT. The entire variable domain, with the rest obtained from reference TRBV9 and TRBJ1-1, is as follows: DSGVTQTPKHLITATGQRVTLRCSPRSGDLSVYWYQQSLDQGLQFLIQYYNGEERAKGNILERFSAQQFPDLHSELNLSSLELGDSALYFCASSVEPGLNTEAFFGQGTRLTVV.